The 2 T cell receptor beta chains listed next were all sequenced from one sample in a study of blood T cell repertoires in COVID-19. Clones were sequenced by immunoSEQ multiplex PCR, and TCRdb holds only the in-frame ones, with some missing. The sample contains tens of thousands of clones, 85% to 95% of which appear only once. Specimen: peripheral blood. These receptors all come from a woman in her 70s with COVID-19, enrolled during active disease.

The CDR3 DNA reads TGTGCCACCAGCAGAGATGGGCAGGGATGGAATGAGCAGTTCTTC. It translates to CATSRDGQGWNEQFF. The rearrangement joins TRBV15 to TRBJ2-1; D is perhaps TRBD1 (5 bases). The germline V gene encodes CDR1 LNHNV and CDR2 YYDKDF (reference sequence). The CDR3 spans 15 residues. Trimming shortened V by 0 bases and J by 7 bases, and 13 bases separated the two germline ends.

The chain employs TRBV18 and TRBJ1-4; D unresolved. With 0 bases removed from V and 8 bases from J, the gap between germline ends came to 7 bases. The CDR3 consists of 13 residues. The germline CDR1 and CDR2 sequences are KGHSH and LQKENI. This chain's CDR3 is CASSPPGREKLFF. The CDR3 nucleotides read TGTGCCAGCTCACCACCTGGGAGAGAAAAACTGTTTTTT.